A single sample gave rise to the 22 T cell receptor beta chains below, sequenced in a study of shared clonotypes between healthy human individuals (dated by TCRdb to 2019 to 2021). The library was made by the immunoSEQ multiplex PCR assay. Drawn from immuneACCESS, this table holds only the in-frame rearrangements with V and J called that TCRdb kept. Clones are partly lost; checked studies trace under half to an unresolved V gene and leave the rest unexplained. The sample table contains around 2.5 million clones; only one count was recorded for 93% of them. Approximately 0.36% of the sample is taken by the ten largest. The sequenced sample consisted of naive CD4+ T cells from PBMCs. What the cell subset or site label conveys for this sample: CD45RA+ positively selected. The origin of the receptors is a young man in good health. Some clones in this sample may be carry-over from other donors' samples.

V usage is TRBV7-6 and J usage is TRBJ1-1; TRBD1 agrees at 7 bases. The CDR3 extends over 13 amino acids. Looked up from germline, CDR1 is SGHVS and CDR2 is FNYEAQ. With V trimmed by 5 bases and J by 5 bases, 5 bases remained unmatched. The CDR3 nucleotides read TGTGCCAGCAGCCCCAGGGGGAGGACTGAAGCTTTCTTT. This codes for CASSPRGRTEAFF.

This chain uses TRBV19 with TRBJ2-2, with 8 bases identical to TRBD1. This CDR3 is built from 16 residues. V was pared by 4 bases and J by 2 bases, with 6 bases of the junction left unmatched. Germline-derived CDR1 and CDR2 are LNHDA and SQIVND (reference sequence). Written as DNA, the CDR3 is TGTGCCAGTAGTACCCGGACAGGGCTTAACACCGGGGAGCTGTTTTTT. As protein: CASSTRTGLNTGELFF.

This chain links TRBV15 with TRBJ2-5; 13 nucleotides line up with TRBD2. The CDR3 consists of 18 residues. Losses at the gene ends were 1 base for V and 2 bases for J; bases not matched to a gene: 7. Germline CDR1 is LNHNV and CDR2 is YYDKDF (reference sequence). The CDR3 loop is CATSRGLAGGGIQETQYF. The DNA of the CDR3 is TGTGCCACCAGCAGAGGACTAGCGGGAGGAGGGATACAAGAGACCCAGTACTTC. The variable domain in full, with the rest retrieved from reference TRBV15 and TRBJ2-5, is DAMVIQNPRYQVTQFGKPVTLSCSQTLNHNVMYWYQQKSSQAPKLLFHYYDKDFNNEADTPDNFQSRRPNTSFCFLDIRSPGLGDTAMYLCATSRGLAGGGIQETQYFGPGTRLLVL.

The chain couples TRBV10-2 to TRBJ1-5, with 8 bases identical to TRBD1. The V and J ends lost 0 bases and 0 bases, in that order; junction bases with no gene match: 4. This CDR3 has 17 amino acids. Germline assignment: CDR1 WSHSY and CDR2 SAAADI. The CDR3, as DNA: TGCGCCAGCAGTGAGTCCAGGGGGCTTAATAGCAATCAGCCCCAGCATTTT. It codes for CASSESRGLNSNQPQHF.

The rearrangement uses TRBV7-2 and TRBJ1-1; possibly TRBD1 for D (6 bases). Trimming removed 0 bases at V and 10 bases at J, with 21 bases between. Per germline, CDR1 SGHTA and CDR2 FQGNSA. The CDR3 totals 16 residues. In DNA form, the CDR3 reads TGTGCCAGCAGCTTAGCGCATAGATTTGCTGGGGGCGTAGCTTTCTTT. Encoded protein: CASSLAHRFAGGVAFF.

There are a few counts of this clone. The chain is built from TRBV2 and TRBJ1-1, with TRBD1 as a possible D gene (5 bases). The CDR3 has 15 amino acids. Germline V gives CDR1 SNHLY, CDR2 FYNNEI. V shed 7 bases and J shed 4 bases, with 19 bases lying between them. CDR3 in DNA: TGTGCCAGCAAAGGTAGAGACAGCATGAGCACTGAAGCTTTCTTT. The encoded protein is CASKGRDSMSTEAFF.

This clone was recorded once. The rearrangement uses TRBV6-1 and TRBJ2-5; either TRBD1 or TRBD2 may supply D (5 bases each). There are 14 residues in the CDR3. From germline, CDR1 is MNHNS and CDR2 SASEGT. Between the trimmed V and J ends, which lost 8 bases and 10 bases, there was a span of 23 bases. CDR3 region: CASGTIPPAGSQYF. The CDR3 bases are TGTGCCAGCGGGACCATCCCCCCCGCAGGTAGCCAGTACTTC.

This clone is a singleton in its sample. CDR3 sequence: CASTDRGGNEKLFF. The CDR3 coding sequence is TGTGCCAGCACCGACAGGGGGGGGAATGAAAAACTGTTTTTT. The rearrangement uses TRBV11-2 and TRBJ1-4, with TRBD1 identical over 9 bases. The CDR3 has 14 amino acids. In germline, CDR1 is SGHAT, CDR2 FQNNGV. V lost 7 bases, J lost 5 bases, and 5 bases stayed unmatched.

The V gene is TRBV5-1, the J gene TRBJ2-1, with 8 bases identical to TRBD2. The CDR3 runs 17 residues. The germline gives CDR1 SGHRS, CDR2 YFSETQ. J gave up 1 base and V 1 base, and 7 bases lay outside the gene matches. DNA for the CDR3: TGCGCCAGCAGCTTGATACCCGGGAGGGCGTCCTACAATGAGCAGTTCTTC. Protein product: CASSLIPGRASYNEQFF.

J is TRBJ1-2 and V is TRBV28, with D uncertain. The CDR3 has 13 amino acids. CDR1 and CDR2 (germline): MDHEN, SYDVKM. V was cut by 6 bases and J by 3 bases, with 11 bases left in between. CDR3 nucleotides: TGTGCCAGCAGGGGTCATGGAGACTATGGCTACACCTTC. It codes for CASRGHGDYGYTF.

There are a few counts of this clone. V usage is TRBV19 and J usage is TRBJ2-1; 13 bases match TRBD2. Germline CDR1 is LNHDA and CDR2 is SQIVND (reference sequence). Unmatched junction bases numbered 6, after V lost 3 bases and J lost 7 bases. CDR3 length: 16 amino acids. CDR3 nucleotide sequence: TGTGCCAGTAGTATTCAAGGGACTAGCGGGACAAATGAGCAGTTCTTC. The encoded protein is CASSIQGTSGTNEQFF.

This clone was counted between two and nine times. The chain is built from TRBV2 and TRBJ2-7, with TRBD1 identical over 7 bases. V lost 5 bases and J lost 0; bases outside the gene matches: 7. The germline V gene encodes CDR1 SNHLY and CDR2 FYNNEI. This CDR3 contains 15 residues. The CDR3 region is CASSSGQALSYEQYF. The CDR3 coding sequence is TGTGCCAGCAGTTCTGGACAGGCGCTCTCCTACGAGCAGTACTTC.

This chain joins TRBV19 and TRBJ1-4, with TRBD1 as a possible D gene (5 bases). The CDR3 sequence is 18 residues long. CDR1 is LNHDA, CDR2 SQIVND, per germline (reference sequence). Deletions cut 5 bases from V and 0 bases from J, with 19 bases between. The CDR3 DNA reads as TGTGCCAGTAGTGACGCTAGGGGCTATGCTGCAACTAATGAAAAACTGTTTTTT. Protein sequence: CASSDARGYAATNEKLFF. The variable domain in full, with the rest retrieved from reference TRBV19 and TRBJ1-4, is DGGITQSPKYLFRKEGQNVTLSCEQNLNHDAMYWYRQDPGQGLRLIYYSQIVNDFQKGDIAEGYSVSREKKESFPLTVTSAQKNPTAFYLCASSDARGYAATNEKLFFGSGTQLSVL.

V is TRBV2 and J is TRBJ1-5; D unresolved. The germline V and J ends were trimmed by 3 bases and 9 bases, with 12 bases remaining between them. The CDR3 is made up of 13 amino acids. The germline V gene has CDR1 SNHLY and CDR2 FYNNEI. This CDR3 reads CASSEARPLPQHF. CDR3 DNA sequence: TGTGCCAGCAGTGAGGCCAGGCCTTTGCCCCAGCATTTT.

The chain recombines TRBV19 with TRBJ1-2; D is unclear. Per the germline V gene, CDR1 is LNHDA and CDR2 is SQIVND (reference sequence). This CDR3 region has 12 residues. Trimming took 7 bases from V and 6 from J, leaving 12 bases between them. Here the CDR3 reads CASNRGGDGYTF. The DNA for the CDR3 is TGTGCCAGTAACCGGGGAGGTGATGGCTACACCTTC.

Concerning this clone itself: Within the sample, other DNA sequences also encode this same CDR3. The chain recombines TRBV28 with TRBJ2-3; D unresolved. Germline CDR1 and CDR2: MDHEN and SYDVKM. The germline V and J ends were trimmed by 5 bases and 3 bases, with 9 bases remaining between them. The CDR3 is made up of 13 amino acids. CDR3 region: CASSPRWTDTQYF. CDR3 bases: TGTGCCAGCAGTCCCCGGTGGACAGATACGCAGTATTTT.

The chain combines TRBV5-1 with TRBJ1-3; 9 nucleotides agree with TRBD1. Germline loops: CDR1 SGHRS, CDR2 YFSETQ. This CDR3 region has 16 residues. J was trimmed by 2 bases and V by 5 bases; bases with no gene match: 8. The CDR3 loop is CASSRSGTGTGNTIYF. Written as DNA, the CDR3 is TGCGCCAGCAGTAGATCCGGGACAGGGACTGGAAACACCATATATTTT.

The chain recombines TRBV9 with TRBJ1-1; D not resolved. The CDR3 contains 13 residues. The germline V and J ends were trimmed by 3 bases and 0 bases, with 6 bases remaining between them. CDR1 and CDR2 (germline): SGDLS, YYNGEE. This CDR3 reads CASSGSLNTEAFF. The CDR3 DNA sequence: TGTGCCAGCAGCGGCAGCCTGAACACTGAAGCTTTCTTT. Full variable domain (missing parts from reference TRBV9 and TRBJ1-1): DSGVTQTPKHLITATGQRVTLRCSPRSGDLSVYWYQQSLDQGLQFLIQYYNGEERAKGNILERFSAQQFPDLHSELNLSSLELGDSALYFCASSGSLNTEAFFGQGTRLTVV.

The gene calls are TRBV15 and TRBJ1-1; D gene ambiguous. Trimming stripped 0 bases from V and 0 bases from J, with 14 bases between. Looked up from germline, CDR1 is LNHNV and CDR2 is YYDKDF (reference sequence). The CDR3 contains 17 residues. The CDR3 is CATSRDSTETMNTEAFF. CDR3 in DNA: TGTGCCACCAGCAGAGATTCTACAGAGACCATGAACACTGAAGCTTTCTTT.

This chain's CDR3 is CASSYSATGLYGYTF. CDR3 DNA: TGTGCCAGCAGTTACTCCGCCACAGGCCTTTACGGCTACACCTTC. This chain uses TRBV6-5 with TRBJ1-2; possible D gene TRBD1, 5 bases. Germline CDR1 and CDR2: MNHEY and SVGAGI. This CDR3 contains 15 residues. V lost 0 bases and J lost 8, with 16 bases in between.

This clone was found a few times. This chain connects TRBV6-1 to TRBJ2-2, with D maybe TRBD2 (5 bases). With 8 bases removed from V and 2 bases from J, the gap between germline ends came to 12 bases. The germline CDR1 and CDR2 sequences are MNHNS and SASEGT. The CDR3 is 14 amino acids. CDR3: CASYTRINTGELFF. CDR3 nucleotide sequence: TGTGCCAGCTACACTAGAATAAACACCGGGGAGCTGTTTTTT.

Worth noting for this clone: The junction shows a germline mismatch at one end, possibly a read error. Other DNA sequences from this sample encode an identical CDR3 as well. The V gene is TRBV6-5, the J gene TRBJ1-2; 7 bases agree with TRBD1. Germline V gene data show CDR1 as MNHEY and CDR2 as SVGAGI. The CDR3 is 13 amino acids. CDR3 amino acids: CASSPDRIIGYTF. CDR3 DNA: TGCGCCAGCAGTCCGGACAGGATAATAGGCTACACCTTC.